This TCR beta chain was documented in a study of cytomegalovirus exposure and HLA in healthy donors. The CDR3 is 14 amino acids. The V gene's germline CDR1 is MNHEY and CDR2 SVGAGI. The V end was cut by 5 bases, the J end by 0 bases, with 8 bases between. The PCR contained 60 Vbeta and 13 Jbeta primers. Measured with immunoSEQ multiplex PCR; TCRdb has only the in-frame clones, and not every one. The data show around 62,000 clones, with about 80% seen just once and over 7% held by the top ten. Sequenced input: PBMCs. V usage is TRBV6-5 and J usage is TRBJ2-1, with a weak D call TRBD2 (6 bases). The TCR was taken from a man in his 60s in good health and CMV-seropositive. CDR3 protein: CASSPGVSYNEQFF. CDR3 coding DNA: TGTGCCAGCAGTCCGGGGGTCTCCTACAATGAGCAGTTCTTC.